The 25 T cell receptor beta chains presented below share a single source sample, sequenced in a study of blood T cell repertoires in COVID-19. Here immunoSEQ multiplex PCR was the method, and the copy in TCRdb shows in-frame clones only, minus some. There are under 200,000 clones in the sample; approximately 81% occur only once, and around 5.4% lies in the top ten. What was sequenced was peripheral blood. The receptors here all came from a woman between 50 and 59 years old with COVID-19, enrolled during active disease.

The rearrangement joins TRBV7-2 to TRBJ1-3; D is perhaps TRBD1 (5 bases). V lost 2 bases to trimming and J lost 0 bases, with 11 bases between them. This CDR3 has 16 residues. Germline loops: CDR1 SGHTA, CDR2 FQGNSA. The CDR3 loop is CASSLYSGPSGNTIYF. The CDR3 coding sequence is TGTGCCAGCAGCTTATATTCAGGGCCCTCTGGAAACACCATATATTTT.

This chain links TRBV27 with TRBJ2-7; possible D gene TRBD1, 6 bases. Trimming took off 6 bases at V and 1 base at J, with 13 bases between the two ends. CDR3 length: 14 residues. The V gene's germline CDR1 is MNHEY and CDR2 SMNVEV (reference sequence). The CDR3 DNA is TGTGCCAGCAGAGGCCGACAGGAGTCCTACGAGCAGTACTTC. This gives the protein CASRGRQESYEQYF.

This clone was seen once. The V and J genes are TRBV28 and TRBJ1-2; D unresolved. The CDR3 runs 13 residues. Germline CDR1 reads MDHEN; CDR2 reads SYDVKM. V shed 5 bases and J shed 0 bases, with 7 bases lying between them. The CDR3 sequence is CASSVRANYGYTF. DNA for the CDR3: TGTGCCAGCAGTGTAAGAGCTAACTATGGCTACACCTTC.

DNA for the CDR3: TGCAGCGTCCTAGGGGAAATTAACACTGAAGCTTTCTTT. As protein: CSVLGEINTEAFF. V and J are TRBV29-1 and TRBJ1-1; weak D call: TRBD1 (5 bases). Germline V gene lookup returns CDR1 SQVTM and CDR2 ANQGSEA. This CDR3 contains 13 residues. Trimming took off 6 bases at V and 2 bases at J, with 13 bases between the two ends.

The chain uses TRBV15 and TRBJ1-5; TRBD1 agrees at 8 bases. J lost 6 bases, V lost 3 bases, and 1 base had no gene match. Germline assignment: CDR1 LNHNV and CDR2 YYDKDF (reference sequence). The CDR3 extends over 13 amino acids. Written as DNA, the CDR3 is TGTGCCACCAGCAGCGACAGGGGTCAGCCCCAGCATTTT. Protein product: CATSSDRGQPQHF.

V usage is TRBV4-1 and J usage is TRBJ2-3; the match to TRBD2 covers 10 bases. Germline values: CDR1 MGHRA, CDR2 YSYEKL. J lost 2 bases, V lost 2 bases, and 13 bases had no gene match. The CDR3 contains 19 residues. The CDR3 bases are TGCGCCAGCAGCCAAACAGCGGGGGGGCCTTCCATCTTCACAGATACGCAGTATTTT. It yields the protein CASSQTAGGPSIFTDTQYF.

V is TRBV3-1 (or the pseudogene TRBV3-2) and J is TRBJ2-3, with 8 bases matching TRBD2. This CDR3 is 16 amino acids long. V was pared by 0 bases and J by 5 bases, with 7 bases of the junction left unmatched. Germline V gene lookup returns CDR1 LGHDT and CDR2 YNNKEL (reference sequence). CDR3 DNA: TGTGCCAGCAGCCAAGATACGGGGGGGCATGGAGATACGCAGTATTTT. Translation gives CASSQDTGGHGDTQYF.

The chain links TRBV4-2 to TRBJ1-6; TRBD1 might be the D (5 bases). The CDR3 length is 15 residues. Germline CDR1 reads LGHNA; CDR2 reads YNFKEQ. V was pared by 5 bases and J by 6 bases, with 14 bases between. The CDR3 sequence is CASSAQGQGNSPLHF. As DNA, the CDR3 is TGTGCCAGCAGCGCCCAGGGTCAAGGTAATTCACCCCTCCACTTT.

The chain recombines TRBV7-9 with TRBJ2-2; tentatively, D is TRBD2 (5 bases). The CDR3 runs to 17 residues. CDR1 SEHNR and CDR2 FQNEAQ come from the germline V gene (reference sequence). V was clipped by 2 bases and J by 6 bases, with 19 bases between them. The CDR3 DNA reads TGTGCCAGCAGCTTAAGTAGGGAGTCGCGGCGGGCCGGGGAGCTGTTTTTT. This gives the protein CASSLSRESRRAGELFF.

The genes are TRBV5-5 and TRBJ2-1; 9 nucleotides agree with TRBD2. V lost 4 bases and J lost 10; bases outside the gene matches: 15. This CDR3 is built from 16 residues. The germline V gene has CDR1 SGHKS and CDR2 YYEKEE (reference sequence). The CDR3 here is CASSLISSGAQTEQFF. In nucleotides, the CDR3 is TGTGCCAGCAGCCTAATTTCTAGCGGGGCCCAGACCGAGCAGTTCTTC. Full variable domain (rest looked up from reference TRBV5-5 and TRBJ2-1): DAGVTQSPTHLIKTRGQQVTLRCSPISGHKSVSWYQQVLGQGPQFIFQYYEKEERGRGNFPDRFSARQFPNYSSELNVNALLLGDSALYLCASSLISSGAQTEQFFGPGTRLTVL.

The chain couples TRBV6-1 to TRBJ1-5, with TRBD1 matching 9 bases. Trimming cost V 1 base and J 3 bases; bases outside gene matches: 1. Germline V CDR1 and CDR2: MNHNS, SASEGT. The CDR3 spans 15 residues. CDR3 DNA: TGTGCCAGCAGTGAAGGGACAGGGGTCAATCAGCCCCAGCATTTT. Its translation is CASSEGTGVNQPQHF.

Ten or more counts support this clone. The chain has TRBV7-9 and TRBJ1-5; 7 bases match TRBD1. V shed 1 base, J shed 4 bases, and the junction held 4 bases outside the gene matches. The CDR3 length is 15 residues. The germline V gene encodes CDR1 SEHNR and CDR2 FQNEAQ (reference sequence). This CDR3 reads CASSLGDSRNQPQHF. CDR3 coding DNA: TGTGCCAGCAGCTTAGGGGACAGCAGAAATCAGCCCCAGCATTTT.

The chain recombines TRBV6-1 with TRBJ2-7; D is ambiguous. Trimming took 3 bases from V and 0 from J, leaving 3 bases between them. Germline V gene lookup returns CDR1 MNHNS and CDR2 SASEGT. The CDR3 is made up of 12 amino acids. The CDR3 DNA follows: TGTGCCAGCAGTGACATCTCCTACGAGCAGTACTTC. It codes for CASSDISYEQYF.

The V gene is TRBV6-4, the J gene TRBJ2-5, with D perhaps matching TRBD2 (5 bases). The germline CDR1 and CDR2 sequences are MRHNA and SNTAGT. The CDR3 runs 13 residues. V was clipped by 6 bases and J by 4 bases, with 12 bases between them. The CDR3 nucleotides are TGTGCCAGCAGCTACGGGGAAGGAGAGACCCAGTACTTC. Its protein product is CASSYGEGETQYF.

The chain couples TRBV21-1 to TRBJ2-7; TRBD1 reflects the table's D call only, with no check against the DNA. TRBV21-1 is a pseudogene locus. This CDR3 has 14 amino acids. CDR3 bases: TGTGCCAGCAGCTTCGGGACAGGTCGTGTCGAGCAGTACTTC. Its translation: CASSFGTGRVEQYF.

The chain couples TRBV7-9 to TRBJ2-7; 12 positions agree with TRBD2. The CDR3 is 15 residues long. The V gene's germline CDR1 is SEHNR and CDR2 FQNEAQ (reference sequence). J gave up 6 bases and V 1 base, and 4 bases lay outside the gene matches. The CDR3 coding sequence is TGTGCCAGCAGCTTAGGGACTAGCGGGGCCTTCGAGCAGTACTTC. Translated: CASSLGTSGAFEQYF.

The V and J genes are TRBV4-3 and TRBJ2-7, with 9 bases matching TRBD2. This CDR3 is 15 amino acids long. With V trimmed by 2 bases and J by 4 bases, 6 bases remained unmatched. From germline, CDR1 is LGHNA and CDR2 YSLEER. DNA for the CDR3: TGCGCCAGCAGCCAATTCGTAGCGGGGGAGTACGAGCAGTACTTC. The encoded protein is CASSQFVAGEYEQYF.

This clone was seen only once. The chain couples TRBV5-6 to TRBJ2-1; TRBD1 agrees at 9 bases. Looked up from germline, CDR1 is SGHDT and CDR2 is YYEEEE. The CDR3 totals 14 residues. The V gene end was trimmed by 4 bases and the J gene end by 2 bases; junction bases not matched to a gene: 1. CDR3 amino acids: CASSRTGAYNEQFF. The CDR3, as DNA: TGTGCCAGCAGCAGGACAGGGGCCTACAATGAGCAGTTCTTC.

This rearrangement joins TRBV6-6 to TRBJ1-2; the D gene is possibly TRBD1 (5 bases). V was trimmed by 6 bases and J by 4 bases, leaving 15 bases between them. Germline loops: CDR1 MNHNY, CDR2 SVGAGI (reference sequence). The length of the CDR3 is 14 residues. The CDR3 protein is CASSYLGGGYGYTF. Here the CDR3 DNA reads TGTGCCAGCAGCTACCTGGGGGGGGGCTATGGCTACACCTTC.

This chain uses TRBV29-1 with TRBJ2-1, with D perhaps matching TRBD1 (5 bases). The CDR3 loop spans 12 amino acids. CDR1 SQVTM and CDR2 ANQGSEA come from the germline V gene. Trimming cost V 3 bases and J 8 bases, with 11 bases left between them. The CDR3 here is CSVDSGYDEQFF. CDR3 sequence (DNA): TGCAGCGTTGATTCAGGGTATGATGAGCAGTTCTTC.

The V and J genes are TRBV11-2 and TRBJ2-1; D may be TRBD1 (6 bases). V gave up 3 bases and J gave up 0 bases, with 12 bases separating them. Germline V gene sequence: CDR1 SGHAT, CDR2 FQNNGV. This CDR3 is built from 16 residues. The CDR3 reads CASSFWDKSSYNEQFF. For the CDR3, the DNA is TGTGCCAGCAGCTTCTGGGACAAGAGCTCCTACAATGAGCAGTTCTTC.

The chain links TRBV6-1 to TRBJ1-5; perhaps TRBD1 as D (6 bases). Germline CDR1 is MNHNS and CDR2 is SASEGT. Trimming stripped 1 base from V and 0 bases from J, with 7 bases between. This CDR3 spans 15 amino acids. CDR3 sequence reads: CASSEGQVSNQPQHF. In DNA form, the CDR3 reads TGTGCCAGCAGTGAAGGACAGGTTAGCAATCAGCCCCAGCATTTT.

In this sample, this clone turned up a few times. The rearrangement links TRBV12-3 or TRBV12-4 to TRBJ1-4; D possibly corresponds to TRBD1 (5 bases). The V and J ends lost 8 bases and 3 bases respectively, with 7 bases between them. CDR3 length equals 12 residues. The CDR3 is CASGGANEKLFF. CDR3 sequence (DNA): TGTGCCAGCGGGGGGGCTAATGAAAAACTGTTTTTT.

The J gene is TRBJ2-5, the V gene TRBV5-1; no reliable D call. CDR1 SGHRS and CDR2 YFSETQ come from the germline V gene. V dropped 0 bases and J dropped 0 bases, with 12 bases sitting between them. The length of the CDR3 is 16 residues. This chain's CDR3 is CASSLGGSLYQETQYF. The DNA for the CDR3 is TGCGCCAGCAGCTTGGGAGGAAGTCTATACCAAGAGACCCAGTACTTC.

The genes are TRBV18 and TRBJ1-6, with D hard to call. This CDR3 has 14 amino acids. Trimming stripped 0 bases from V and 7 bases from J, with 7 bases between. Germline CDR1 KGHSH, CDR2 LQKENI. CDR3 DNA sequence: TGTGCCAGCTCACCACCGGCGAGGAATTCACCCCTCCACTTT. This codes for CASSPPARNSPLHF.